Sequencing of this T cell receptor (beta chain) was carried out in a study of cytomegalovirus exposure and HLA in healthy donors. Findings and limits, study-wide: Investigators reported under 200 TCR beta chains as tied to cytomegalovirus. In vitro assays verified that three CMV-associated chains recognized CMV antigens specifically.

The CDR3 has 14 residues. Germline V CDR1 and CDR2: MDHEN, SYDVKM. V was clipped by 8 bases and J by 0 bases, with 14 bases between them. Note on this clone: Its antigen is unknown.

Sequencing used immunoSEQ multiplex PCR; TCRdb keeps in-frame clones, though not all of them. The sample has around 220,000 clones; approximately 86% are singletons. Sequencing input: PBMCs. The receptor comes from a woman younger than 30 in good health and CMV-seronegative. J is TRBJ2-7 and V is TRBV28, with D possibly TRBD1 on 6 matching bases. The CDR3 nucleotides read TGTGCCAGCGGATGGACAGCGAGCTCCTACGAGCAGTACTTC. Amino acids: CASGWTASSYEQYF.